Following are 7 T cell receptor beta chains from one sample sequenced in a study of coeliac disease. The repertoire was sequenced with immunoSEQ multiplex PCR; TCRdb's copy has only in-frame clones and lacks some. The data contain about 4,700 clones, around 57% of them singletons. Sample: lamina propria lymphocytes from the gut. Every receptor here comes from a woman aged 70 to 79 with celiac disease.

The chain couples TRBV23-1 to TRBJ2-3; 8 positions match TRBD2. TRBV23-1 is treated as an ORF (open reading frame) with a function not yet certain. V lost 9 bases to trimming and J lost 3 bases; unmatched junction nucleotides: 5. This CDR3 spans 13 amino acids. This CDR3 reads CARGGRWTDTQYF. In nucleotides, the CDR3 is TGCGCCAGGGGCGGGAGGTGGACAGATACGCAGTATTTT.

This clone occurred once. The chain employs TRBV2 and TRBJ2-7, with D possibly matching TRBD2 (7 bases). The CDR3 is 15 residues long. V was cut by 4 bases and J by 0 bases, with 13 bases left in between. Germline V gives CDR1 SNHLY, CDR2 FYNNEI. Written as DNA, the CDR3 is TGTGCCAGCAGTGGGGGGGGCGAAAGCTCCTACGAGCAGTACTTC. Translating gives CASSGGGESSYEQYF.

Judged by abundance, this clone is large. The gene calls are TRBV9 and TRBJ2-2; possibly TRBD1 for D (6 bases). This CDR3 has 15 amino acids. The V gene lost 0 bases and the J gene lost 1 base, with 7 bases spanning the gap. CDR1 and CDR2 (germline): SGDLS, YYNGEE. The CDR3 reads CASSVGGGNTGELFF. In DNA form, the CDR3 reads TGTGCCAGCAGCGTAGGAGGGGGGAACACCGGGGAGCTGTTTTTT.

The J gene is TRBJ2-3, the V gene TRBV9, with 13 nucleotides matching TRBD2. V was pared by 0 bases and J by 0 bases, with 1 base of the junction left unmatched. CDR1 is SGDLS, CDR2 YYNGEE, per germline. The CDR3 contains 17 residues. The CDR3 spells CASSVVGLAGSTDTQYF. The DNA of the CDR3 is TGTGCCAGCAGCGTAGTGGGACTAGCGGGGAGCACAGATACGCAGTATTTT.

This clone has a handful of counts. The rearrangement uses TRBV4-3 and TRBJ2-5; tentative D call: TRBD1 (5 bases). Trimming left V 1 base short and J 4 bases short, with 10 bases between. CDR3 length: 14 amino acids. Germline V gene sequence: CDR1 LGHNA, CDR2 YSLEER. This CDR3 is CASSQVAGSETQYF. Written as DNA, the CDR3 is TGCGCCAGCAGCCAAGTCGCAGGGTCAGAGACCCAGTACTTC.

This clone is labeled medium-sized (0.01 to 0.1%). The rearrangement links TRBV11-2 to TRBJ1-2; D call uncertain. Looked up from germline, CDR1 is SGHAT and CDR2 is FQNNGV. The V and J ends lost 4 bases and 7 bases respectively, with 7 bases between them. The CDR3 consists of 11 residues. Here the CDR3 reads CASSYGVGYTF. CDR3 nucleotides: TGTGCCAGCAGCTACGGGGTTGGCTACACCTTC. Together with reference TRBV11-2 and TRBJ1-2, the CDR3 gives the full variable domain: EAGVAQSPRYKIIEKRQSVAFWCNPISGHATLYWYQQILGQGPKLLIQFQNNGVVDDSQLPKDRFSAERLKGVDSTLKIQPAKLEDSAVYLCASSYGVGYTFGSGTRLTVV.

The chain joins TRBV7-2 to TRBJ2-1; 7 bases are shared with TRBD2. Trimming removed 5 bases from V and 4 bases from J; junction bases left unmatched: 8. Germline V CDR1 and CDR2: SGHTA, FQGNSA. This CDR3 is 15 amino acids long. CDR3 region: CASSPQTAGYNEQFF. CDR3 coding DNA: TGTGCCAGCAGCCCTCAGACAGCGGGGTACAATGAGCAGTTCTTC.